This T cell receptor (beta chain) was captured in a study of cytomegalovirus exposure and HLA in healthy donors. In the case of this clone: Its antigen remains unidentified.

The PCR used 60 Vbeta and 13 Jbeta primers. Libraries were prepared by immunoSEQ multiplex PCR; TCRdb keeps only in-frame clonotypes and omits some of them. The sample contains around 120,000 clones, 80% of which appear only once. Overall study findings and caveats: In an earlier analysis, about 87% or about 30%: the productive usage of most TCR beta V segments. Being indistinguishable, some V segments were excluded, TRBV6-2 and TRBV6-3 among them.

CDR1 MDHEN and CDR2 SYDVKM come from the germline V gene. Trimming removed 2 bases at V and 8 bases at J, with 12 bases between. This CDR3 is built from 13 residues. The sample comprised PBMCs. The chain couples TRBV28 to TRBJ1-2, with D perhaps matching TRBD1 (6 bases). This clonotype was sampled from a female donor in good health and CMV-seropositive. The CDR3 is CASSLRAGEGYTF. The CDR3 region has the DNA TGTGCCAGCAGTTTACGGGCAGGGGAGGGCTACACCTTC.